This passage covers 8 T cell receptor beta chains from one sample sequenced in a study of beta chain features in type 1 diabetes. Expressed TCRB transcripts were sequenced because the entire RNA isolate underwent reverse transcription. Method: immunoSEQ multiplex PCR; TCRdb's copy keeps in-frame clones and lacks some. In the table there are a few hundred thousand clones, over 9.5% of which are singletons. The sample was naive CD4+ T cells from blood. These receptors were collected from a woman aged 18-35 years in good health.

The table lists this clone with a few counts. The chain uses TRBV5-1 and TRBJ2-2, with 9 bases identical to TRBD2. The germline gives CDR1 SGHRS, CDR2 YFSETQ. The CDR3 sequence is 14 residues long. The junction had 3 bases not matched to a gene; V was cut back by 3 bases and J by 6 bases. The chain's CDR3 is CASSSLAGPGELFF. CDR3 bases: TGCGCCAGCAGCTCCCTAGCGGGACCCGGGGAGCTGTTTTTT. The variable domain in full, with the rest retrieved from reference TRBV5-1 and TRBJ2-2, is KAGVTQTPRYLIKTRGQQVTLSCSPISGHRSVSWYQQTPGQGLQFLFEYFSETQRNKGNFPGRFSGRQFSNSRSEMNVSTLELGDSALYLCASSSLAGPGELFFGEGSRLTVL.

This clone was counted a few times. CDR3 amino acids: CASSAQGEETQYF. Here the CDR3 DNA reads TGCGCCAGCAGCGCTCAGGGGGAAGAGACCCAGTACTTC. This chain joins TRBV5-1 and TRBJ2-5; the match to TRBD1 covers 7 bases. The CDR3 sequence is 13 residues long. CDR1 is SGHRS and CDR2 is YFSETQ in the germline V gene. The J segment lost 3 bases and the V segment lost 4 bases, leaving 3 bases of the junction unmatched.

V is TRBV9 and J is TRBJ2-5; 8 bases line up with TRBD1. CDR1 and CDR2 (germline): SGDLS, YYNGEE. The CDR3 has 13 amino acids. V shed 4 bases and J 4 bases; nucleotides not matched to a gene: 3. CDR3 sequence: CASSPGTGETQYF. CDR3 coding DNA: TGTGCCAGCAGCCCTGGGACAGGAGAGACCCAGTACTTC.

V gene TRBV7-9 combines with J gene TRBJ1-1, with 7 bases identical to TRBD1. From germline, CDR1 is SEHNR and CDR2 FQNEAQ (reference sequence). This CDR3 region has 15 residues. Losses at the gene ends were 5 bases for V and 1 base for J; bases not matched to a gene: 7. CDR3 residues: CASSRQGPTNTEAFF. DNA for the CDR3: TGTGCCAGCAGCCGACAGGGTCCGACGAACACTGAAGCTTTCTTT.

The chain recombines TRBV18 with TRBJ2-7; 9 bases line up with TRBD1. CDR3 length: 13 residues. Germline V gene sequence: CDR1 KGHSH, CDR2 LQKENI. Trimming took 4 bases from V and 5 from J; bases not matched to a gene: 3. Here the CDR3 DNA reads TGTGCCAGCTCACGGGACAGGGTTGACGAGCAGTACTTC. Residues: CASSRDRVDEQYF.

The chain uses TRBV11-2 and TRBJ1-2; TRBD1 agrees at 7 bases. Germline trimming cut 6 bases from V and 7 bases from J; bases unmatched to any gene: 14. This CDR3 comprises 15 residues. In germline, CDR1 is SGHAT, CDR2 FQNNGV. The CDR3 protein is CASRHSRDRRGGYTF. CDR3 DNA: TGTGCCAGCAGACATAGCCGGGACAGAAGGGGTGGCTACACCTTC.

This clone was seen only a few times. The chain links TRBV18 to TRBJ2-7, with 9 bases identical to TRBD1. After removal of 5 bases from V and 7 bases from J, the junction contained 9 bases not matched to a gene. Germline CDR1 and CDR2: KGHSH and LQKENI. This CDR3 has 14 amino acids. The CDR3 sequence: CASSSRTGDLEQYF. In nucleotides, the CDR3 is TGTGCCAGCTCATCAAGGACAGGGGACTTGGAGCAGTACTTC.

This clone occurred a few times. CDR3 sequence (DNA): TGTGCCAGCAGTGCCTTAGCAGGGGGGAATAATGAAAAACTGTTTTTT. As protein: CASSALAGGNNEKLFF. The gene calls are TRBV6-1 and TRBJ1-4; 7 bases align to TRBD1. The CDR3 has 16 residues. Germline V CDR1 and CDR2: MNHNS, SASEGT. Germline trimming cut 4 bases from V and 4 bases from J; bases unmatched to any gene: 9.